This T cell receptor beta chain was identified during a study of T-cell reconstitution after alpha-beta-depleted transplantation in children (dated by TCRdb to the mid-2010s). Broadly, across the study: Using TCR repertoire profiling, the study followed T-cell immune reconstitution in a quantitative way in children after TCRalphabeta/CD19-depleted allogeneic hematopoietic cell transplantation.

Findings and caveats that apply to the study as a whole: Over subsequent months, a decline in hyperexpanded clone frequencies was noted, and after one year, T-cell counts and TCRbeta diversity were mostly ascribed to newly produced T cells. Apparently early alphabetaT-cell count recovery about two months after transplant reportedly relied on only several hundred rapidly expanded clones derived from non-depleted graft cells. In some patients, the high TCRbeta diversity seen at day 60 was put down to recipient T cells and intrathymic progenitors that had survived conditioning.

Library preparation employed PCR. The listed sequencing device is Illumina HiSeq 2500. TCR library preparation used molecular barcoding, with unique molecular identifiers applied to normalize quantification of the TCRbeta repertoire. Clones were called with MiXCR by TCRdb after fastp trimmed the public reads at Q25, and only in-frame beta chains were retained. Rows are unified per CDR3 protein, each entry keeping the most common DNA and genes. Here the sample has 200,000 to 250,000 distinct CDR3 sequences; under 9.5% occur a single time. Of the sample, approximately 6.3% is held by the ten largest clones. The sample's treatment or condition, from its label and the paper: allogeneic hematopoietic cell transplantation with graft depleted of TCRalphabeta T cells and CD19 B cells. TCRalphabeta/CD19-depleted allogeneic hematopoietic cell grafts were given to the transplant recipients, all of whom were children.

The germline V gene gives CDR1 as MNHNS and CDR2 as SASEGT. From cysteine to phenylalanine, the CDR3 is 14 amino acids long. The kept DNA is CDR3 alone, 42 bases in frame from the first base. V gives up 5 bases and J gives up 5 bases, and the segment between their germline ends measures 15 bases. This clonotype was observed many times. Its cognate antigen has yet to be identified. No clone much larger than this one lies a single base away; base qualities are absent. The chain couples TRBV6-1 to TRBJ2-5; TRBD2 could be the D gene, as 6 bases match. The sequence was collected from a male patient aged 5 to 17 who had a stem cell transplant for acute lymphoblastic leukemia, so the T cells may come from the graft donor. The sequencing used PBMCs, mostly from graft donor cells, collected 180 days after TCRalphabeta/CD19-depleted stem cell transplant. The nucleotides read TGTGCCAGCAGTATCGGGGGTTGGGCGGAGACCCAGTACTTC. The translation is CASSIGGWAETQYF.